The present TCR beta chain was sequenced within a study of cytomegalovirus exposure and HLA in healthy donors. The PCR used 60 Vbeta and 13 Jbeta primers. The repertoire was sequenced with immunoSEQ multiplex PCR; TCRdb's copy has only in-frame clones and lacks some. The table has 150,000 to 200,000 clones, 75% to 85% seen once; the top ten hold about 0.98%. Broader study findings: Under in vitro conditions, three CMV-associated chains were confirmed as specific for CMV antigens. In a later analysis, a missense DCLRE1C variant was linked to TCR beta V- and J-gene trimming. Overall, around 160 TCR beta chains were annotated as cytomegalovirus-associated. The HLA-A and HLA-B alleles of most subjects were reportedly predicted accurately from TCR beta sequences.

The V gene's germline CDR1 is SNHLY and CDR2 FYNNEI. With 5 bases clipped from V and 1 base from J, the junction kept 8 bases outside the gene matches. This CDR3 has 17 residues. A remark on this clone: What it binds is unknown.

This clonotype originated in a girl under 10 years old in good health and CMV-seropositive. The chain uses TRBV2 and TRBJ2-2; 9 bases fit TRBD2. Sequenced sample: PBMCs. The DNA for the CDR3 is TGTGCCAGCAGTTCGAGTAGCGGGAGAGGGAACACCGGGGAGCTGTTTTTT. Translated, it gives CASSSSSGRGNTGELFF.